Following are 27 T cell receptor beta chains from one sample sequenced in a study of shared clonotypes between healthy human individuals. Data came from immunoSEQ multiplex PCR; TCRdb stores just in-frame clones and leaves some out. The profile shows 550,000 to 700,000 clones, roughly 72% of them singletons. The specimen sequenced was memory CD4+ T cells sorted from blood. Subset: CD45RA-negative fraction. The receptor set was obtained from a woman aged 25 to 39 in good health.

The chain uses TRBV28 and TRBJ1-5; TRBD1 might be the D (6 bases). Trimming removed 10 bases from V and 1 base from J, with 17 bases in between. The CDR3 is 15 residues long. Germline CDR1 and CDR2: MDHEN and SYDVKM. This chain's CDR3 is CATTSGGASNQPQHF. CDR3 in DNA: TGTGCCACCACGAGTGGGGGGGCCAGCAATCAGCCCCAGCATTTT.

The rearrangement joins TRBV28 to TRBJ2-3; TRBD2 aligns across 7 bases. CDR1 is MDHEN and CDR2 is SYDVKM in the germline V gene. J lost 0 bases, V lost 7 bases, and 10 bases had no gene match. The CDR3 totals 16 residues. CDR3: CASKYAGVASTDTQYF. The CDR3, as DNA: TGTGCCAGCAAGTATGCGGGGGTTGCTAGCACAGATACGCAGTATTTT.

V is TRBV28 and J is TRBJ2-7, with D tentatively TRBD1 (5 bases). The ends were cut back, 6 bases at V and 2 bases at J, with 14 bases in the middle. CDR1 is MDHEN and CDR2 is SYDVKM in the germline V gene. The CDR3 length is 14 residues. The CDR3 region is CASRGAGPTYEQYF. The DNA of the CDR3 is TGTGCCAGCAGAGGGGCAGGGCCCACCTACGAGCAGTACTTC. The full variable domain, its missing parts supplied by reference TRBV28 and TRBJ2-7, is DVKVTQSSRYLVKRTGEKVFLECVQDMDHENMFWYRQDPGLGLRLIYFSYDVKMKEKGDIPEGYSVSREKKERFSLILESASTNQTSMYLCASRGAGPTYEQYFGPGTRLTVT.

This chain links TRBV5-1 with TRBJ1-2; D gene uncertain. Germline V gene data show CDR1 as SGHRS and CDR2 as YFSETQ. Trimming removed 6 bases from V and 4 bases from J, with 16 bases in between. The CDR3 consists of 14 residues. CDR3 region: CASTVGGFGYGYTF. The CDR3 region has the DNA TGCGCCAGCACGGTCGGTGGTTTCGGCTATGGCTACACCTTC.

The gene calls are TRBV7-9 and TRBJ1-5; no definite D call. CDR3 length: 13 residues. CDR1 is SEHNR, CDR2 FQNEAQ, per germline (reference sequence). The V end lost 5 bases, the J end lost 7 bases, and 12 bases lay between the germline ends. CDR3 DNA sequence: TGTGCCAGCAGCCCCCAGGAGGGCCAGCCCCAGCATTTT. Amino acids: CASSPQEGQPQHF. The whole variable domain, remainder taken from reference TRBV7-9 and TRBJ1-5, is DTGVSQNPRHKITKRGQNVTFRCDPISEHNRLYWYRQTLGQGPEFLTYFQNEAQLEKSRLLSDRFSAERPKGSFSTLEIQRTEQGDSAMYLCASSPQEGQPQHFGDGTRLSIL.

In DNA form, the CDR3 reads TGTGCCAGCAGCTTACTCAGGGGTACTGGAAACACCATATATTTT. Amino acid sequence: CASSLLRGTGNTIYF. The chain joins TRBV11-2 to TRBJ1-3; maybe TRBD1 (6 bases). This CDR3 spans 15 amino acids. Between the trimmed V and J ends, which lost 2 bases and 2 bases, there was a span of 10 bases. The germline V gene has CDR1 SGHAT and CDR2 FQNNGV.

The chain is built from TRBV19 and TRBJ2-1; 9 bases are a match to TRBD2. Unmatched junction bases numbered 10, after V lost 7 bases and J lost 0 bases. CDR1 is LNHDA and CDR2 is SQIVND in the germline V gene (reference sequence). The CDR3 totals 17 residues. CDR3 sequence: CASTPTSGQSSYNEQFF. The DNA of the CDR3 is TGTGCCAGTACCCCGACTAGCGGACAGAGCTCCTACAATGAGCAGTTCTTC.

The chain has TRBV11-1 and TRBJ2-1; D gene unclear. CDR3 length: 13 amino acids. CDR1 is SGHAT and CDR2 is FQDESV in the germline V gene (reference sequence). Trimming removed 1 base at V and 3 bases at J, with 4 bases between. For the CDR3, the DNA is TGTGCCAGCAGCTTAGAGGACTACAATGAGCAGTTCTTC. It translates to CASSLEDYNEQFF.

The J gene is TRBJ2-7, the V gene TRBV19; 7 bases are shared with TRBD2. The CDR3 is 17 residues long. Unmatched junction bases numbered 18, after V lost 5 bases and J lost 5 bases. The germline gives CDR1 LNHDA, CDR2 SQIVND (reference sequence). This CDR3 is CASSPPAAGALMHEQYF. The CDR3 DNA is TGTGCCAGTAGTCCCCCCGCTGCGGGAGCTCTCATGCACGAGCAGTACTTC.

The chain employs TRBV2 and TRBJ2-1; D is unresolved. The germline gives CDR1 SNHLY, CDR2 FYNNEI. This CDR3 region has 14 residues. Trimming removed 5 bases at V and 0 bases at J, with 8 bases between. In nucleotides, the CDR3 is TGTGCCAGCAGTCCCCTTAGCTCCTACAATGAGCAGTTCTTC. Its translation is CASSPLSSYNEQFF.

The V gene is TRBV5-4, the J gene TRBJ1-1, with D hard to call. The V end was cut by 5 bases, the J end by 5 bases, with 10 bases between. This CDR3 has 12 amino acids. The germline V gene encodes CDR1 SGHNT and CDR2 YYREEE (reference sequence). The CDR3 loop is CASSSHSTEAFF. CDR3 coding DNA: TGTGCCAGCAGTAGCCATTCTACTGAAGCTTTCTTT.

V and J are TRBV28 and TRBJ2-6; TRBD1 might be the D (6 bases). Germline V CDR1 and CDR2: MDHEN, SYDVKM. V was cut by 6 bases and J by 0 bases, with 15 bases left in between. The CDR3 contains 17 residues. Here the CDR3 DNA reads TGTGCCAGCAGCCTACAGGGACAACGCTCTGGGGCCAACGTCCTGACTTTC. Encoded protein: CASSLQGQRSGANVLTF. Full variable domain (remainder filled in from reference TRBV28 and TRBJ2-6): DVKVTQSSRYLVKRTGEKVFLECVQDMDHENMFWYRQDPGLGLRLIYFSYDVKMKEKGDIPEGYSVSREKKERFSLILESASTNQTSMYLCASSLQGQRSGANVLTFGAGSRLTVL.

The rearrangement links TRBV5-6 to TRBJ2-5; weak D call: TRBD1 (6 bases). Trimming stripped 2 bases from V and 4 bases from J, with 12 bases between. The CDR3 is 14 amino acids. Germline CDR1 and CDR2: SGHDT and YYEEEE. The DNA for the CDR3 is TGTGCCAGCAGCTTATTGGACAGAAGAGAGACCCAGTACTTC. Its translation: CASSLLDRRETQYF.

In nucleotides, the CDR3 is TGTGCCAGCAGTTTCGGTCCTAGCGGGAGCTTCGAGCAGTACTTC. Protein sequence: CASSFGPSGSFEQYF. The V and J genes are TRBV28 and TRBJ2-7; TRBD2 matches at 10 bases. The V gene end was trimmed by 3 bases and the J gene end by 6 bases; junction bases not matched to a gene: 8. In germline, CDR1 is MDHEN, CDR2 SYDVKM. The CDR3 is 15 amino acids.

This chain links TRBV19 with TRBJ2-1; 11 bases are shared with TRBD1. Germline V CDR1 and CDR2: LNHDA, SQIVND (reference sequence). The CDR3 is 17 residues long. Trimming removed 2 bases from V and 5 bases from J; junction bases left unmatched: 8. CDR3 DNA sequence: TGTGCCAGTAGTATAACGTCCTGGGACAGGGGGAACAATGAGCAGTTCTTC. It translates to CASSITSWDRGNNEQFF.

A word on this clone: Other DNA sequences within the sample encode an identical CDR3. The J gene is TRBJ2-6, the V gene TRBV29-1, with D hard to call. The germline V gene encodes CDR1 SQVTM and CDR2 ANQGSEA. Trimming took 6 bases from V and 2 from J, leaving 5 bases between them. The CDR3 contains 12 residues. The CDR3 protein is CSVETGANVLTF. The CDR3 DNA follows: TGCAGCGTCGAGACTGGGGCCAACGTCCTGACTTTC.

The sample holds one count of this clone. The chain has TRBV28 and TRBJ1-4, with 7 bases matching TRBD1. Germline lookup yields CDR1 MDHEN and CDR2 SYDVKM. V dropped 5 bases and J dropped 2; count of bases not matched to a gene: 5. CDR3 length equals 15 residues. The CDR3 DNA reads TGTGCCAGCAGTCTAGCAGGGGGGACTAATGAAAAACTGTTTTTT. Translating it yields CASSLAGGTNEKLFF.

The chain is built from TRBV5-4 and TRBJ1-2; D perhaps matches TRBD1 (5 bases). The CDR3 sequence is 17 residues long. Per germline, CDR1 SGHNT and CDR2 YYREEE (reference sequence). Trimming took off 3 bases at V and 0 bases at J, with 18 bases between the two ends. CDR3 bases: TGTGCCAGCAGCTGGAAGCCGGGACGAGCAGCTAACTATGGCTACACCTTC. Protein sequence: CASSWKPGRAANYGYTF.

The CDR3, as DNA: TGTGCCAGCAGTTACCTAGCGGGAGTCACAGATACGCAGTATTTT. It translates to CASSYLAGVTDTQYF. The chain recombines TRBV6-6 with TRBJ2-3; 10 positions agree with TRBD2. Germline CDR1 and CDR2: MNHNY and SVGAGI (reference sequence). V shed 2 bases and J 2 bases; nucleotides not matched to a gene: 1. The CDR3 consists of 15 residues.

This clone was detected a few times. This rearrangement joins TRBV9 to TRBJ2-2; D might be TRBD1 (6 bases). This CDR3 region has 16 residues. Trimming stripped 7 bases from V and 1 base from J, with 17 bases between. Germline lookup yields CDR1 SGDLS and CDR2 YYNGEE. The CDR3 loop reads CASSRLGQLNTGELFF. CDR3 bases: TGTGCCAGCTCGCGGTTGGGACAACTGAACACCGGGGAGCTGTTTTTT.

The V call is TRBV5-1, the J call TRBJ2-5; the match to TRBD2 covers 9 bases. Trimming removed 4 bases from V and 5 bases from J; junction bases left unmatched: 6. The CDR3 spans 14 residues. CDR1 and CDR2 from the germline V gene are SGHRS and YFSETQ. The CDR3 region is CASSASGNGETQYF. The CDR3 nucleotides read TGCGCCAGCAGCGCTAGCGGGAATGGGGAGACCCAGTACTTC.

V usage is TRBV28 and J usage is TRBJ2-1; 13 bases match TRBD2. Trimming at V came to 4 bases and at J to 2 bases, leaving 8 bases not matched to a gene. Germline CDR1 and CDR2: MDHEN and SYDVKM. This CDR3 contains 18 residues. The CDR3 sequence: CASSSPGLAGLTYNEQFF. The CDR3 DNA is TGTGCCAGCAGTTCCCCGGGACTAGCGGGACTTACCTACAATGAGCAGTTCTTC.

This clone was recorded a few times. The rearrangement links TRBV2 to TRBJ2-4; 9 positions match TRBD2. The CDR3 runs 14 residues. The germline V gene encodes CDR1 SNHLY and CDR2 FYNNEI. V dropped 4 bases and J dropped 6; count of bases not matched to a gene: 4. The CDR3 sequence is CASSGLAGLNIQYF. DNA of the CDR3: TGTGCCAGCAGTGGGCTAGCGGGACTAAACATTCAGTACTTC.

By sample share, this clone is medium-sized (0.01 to 0.1%). The chain combines TRBV5-1 with TRBJ2-5, with D perhaps TRBD2 (5 bases). V lost 6 bases, J lost 4 bases, and 10 bases lay in between. There are 12 residues in the CDR3. CDR1 SGHRS and CDR2 YFSETQ come from the germline V gene. The chain's CDR3 is CASNAEGETQYF. CDR3 sequence (DNA): TGCGCCAGCAATGCCGAGGGAGAGACCCAGTACTTC.

The chain combines TRBV6-5 with TRBJ2-2; 8 nucleotides align to TRBD1. This CDR3 spans 16 amino acids. The trim removed 4 bases at V and 3 bases at J, leaving 7 bases unmatched. Germline-derived CDR1 and CDR2 are MNHEY and SVGAGI. DNA of the CDR3: TGTGCCAGCAGTTCGCAGGGGGCCATGGACACCGGGGAGCTGTTTTTT. It specifies CASSSQGAMDTGELFF.

The chain combines TRBV7-2 with TRBJ1-3; D is uncertain. The V and J ends lost 5 bases and 1 base respectively, with 15 bases between them. Germline lookup yields CDR1 SGHTA and CDR2 FQGNSA. There are 16 residues in the CDR3. In DNA form, the CDR3 reads TGTGCCAGCAGCCAAACCCTCCTCGTATCTGGAAACACCATATATTTT. It translates to CASSQTLLVSGNTIYF.

The chain recombines TRBV6-6 with TRBJ2-7, with 7 bases that match TRBD2. With 7 bases clipped from V and 0 bases from J, the junction kept 9 bases outside the gene matches. Germline V lookup: CDR1 MNHNY, CDR2 SVGAGI (reference sequence). The CDR3 is made up of 15 amino acids. CDR3 region: CASTNAAGRSYEQYF. CDR3 coding DNA: TGTGCCAGCACCAACGCAGCGGGACGCTCCTACGAGCAGTACTTC.